The 30 T cell receptor beta chains below were found in one sample sequenced in a study of blood T cell repertoires in COVID-19. Clones were sequenced by immunoSEQ multiplex PCR, and TCRdb holds only the in-frame ones, with some missing. The table lists 350,000 to 550,000 clones, around nine tenths of them singletons. The sample taken for sequencing was peripheral blood. Receptors were obtained from a woman in her thirties with acute or convalescent COVID-19.

V usage is TRBV10-3 and J usage is TRBJ2-2; D is undetermined. The CDR3 extends over 14 amino acids. Germline V CDR1 and CDR2: ENHRY, SYGVKD. The V gene lost 4 bases and the J gene lost 6 bases, with 12 bases spanning the gap. The CDR3 nucleotides read TGTGCCATCAGTGGCCCGAGTTCGGCCGGGGAGCTGTTTTTT. Translated, it gives CAISGPSSAGELFF.

CDR3 region: CASSQPPGGAYNTDTQYF. In DNA form, the CDR3 reads TGCGCCAGCAGCCAACCCCCCGGCGGAGCCTACAACACAGATACGCAGTATTTT. The genes are TRBV4-1 and TRBJ2-3; unclear D gene. The CDR3 runs 18 residues. Germline-derived CDR1 and CDR2 are MGHRA and YSYEKL. The V end was cut by 2 bases, the J end by 2 bases, with 20 bases between.

This clone was picked up one time. The chain combines TRBV30 with TRBJ1-6; 9 bases map to TRBD1. Germline assignment: CDR1 GTSNPN and CDR2 SVGIG (reference sequence). V shed 1 base and J 7 bases; nucleotides not matched to a gene: 11. This CDR3 has 17 residues. CDR3 protein: CAWSDRDRVRGNSPLHF. DNA for the CDR3: TGTGCCTGGAGTGACCGGGACAGGGTTAGAGGAAATTCACCCCTCCACTTT. The full variable domain, completed using reference TRBV30 and TRBJ1-6, is SQTIHQWPATLVQPVGSPLSLECTVEGTSNPNLYWYRQAAGRGLQLLFYSVGIGQISSEVPQNLSASRPQDRQFILSSKKLLLSDSGFYLCAWSDRDRVRGNSPLHFGNGTRLTVT.

V usage is TRBV5-6 and J usage is TRBJ2-5; D remains unclear. This CDR3 comprises 17 residues. V was cut by 0 bases and J by 4 bases, with 19 bases left in between. Germline values: CDR1 SGHDT, CDR2 YYEEEE. CDR3 region: CASSLGYGVGSGETQYF. The CDR3 DNA is TGTGCCAGCAGCTTGGGGTACGGTGTCGGTTCGGGAGAGACCCAGTACTTC.

This chain links TRBV7-2 with TRBJ2-1; D is unclear. This CDR3 contains 14 residues. The germline V gene has CDR1 SGHTA and CDR2 FQGNSA. Trimming removed 2 bases at V and 9 bases at J, with 14 bases between. Here the CDR3 reads CASSLSRVRGEQFF. In DNA form, the CDR3 reads TGTGCCAGCAGCTTAAGTCGGGTACGAGGTGAGCAGTTCTTC.

The chain recombines TRBV19 with TRBJ2-3, with TRBD1 identical over 7 bases. After removal of 7 bases from V and 3 bases from J, the junction contained 4 bases not matched to a gene. CDR3 size: 13 residues. The germline gives CDR1 LNHDA, CDR2 SQIVND (reference sequence). The CDR3 DNA reads as TGTGCCAGTATTCCCAGGGGGACAGATACGCAGTATTTT. Amino acid sequence: CASIPRGTDTQYF.

The chain couples TRBV3-1 (or the pseudogene TRBV3-2) to TRBJ2-2; 9 bases match TRBD2. The CDR3 length is 17 residues. Germline V gives CDR1 LGHDT, CDR2 YNNKEL (reference sequence). The J segment lost 0 bases and the V segment lost 1 base, leaving 3 bases of the junction unmatched. This chain's CDR3 is CASSQVLAGANTGELFF. The CDR3 DNA sequence: TGTGCCAGCAGCCAAGTCTTAGCGGGGGCGAACACCGGGGAGCTGTTTTTT.

The chain combines TRBV13 with TRBJ1-5; 8 bases are a match to TRBD1. This CDR3 has 15 residues. The germline CDR1 and CDR2 sequences are PRHDT and FYEKMQ (reference sequence). The trim removed 0 bases at V and 2 bases at J, leaving 0 bases unmatched. In DNA, the CDR3 is TGTGCCAGCAGCTTAGGGGACAGGGGCAATCAGCCCCAGCATTTT. Its translation is CASSLGDRGNQPQHF. Variable domain in full (rest from reference TRBV13 and TRBJ1-5): AAGVIQSPRHLIKEKRETATLKCYPIPRHDTVYWYQQGPGQDPQFLISFYEKMQSDKGSIPDRFSAQQFSDYHSELNMSSLELGDSALYFCASSLGDRGNQPQHFGDGTRLSIL.

The V and J genes are TRBV13 and TRBJ1-1; D is unresolved. CDR3 size: 13 residues. The V and J ends lost 2 bases and 7 bases respectively, with 11 bases between them. Germline CDR1 PRHDT, CDR2 FYEKMQ (reference sequence). In DNA form, the CDR3 reads TGTGCCAGCAGCTTATTACCAGGTTATGAAGCTTTCTTT. Translation gives CASSLLPGYEAFF.

The chain links TRBV9 to TRBJ1-1; a weak D match, TRBD1 (6 bases). Trimming pared 3 bases from V and 4 bases from J, leaving 16 bases between. CDR1 and CDR2 from the germline V gene are SGDLS and YYNGEE. CDR3 length: 15 residues. The CDR3, as DNA: TGTGCCAGCAGCGCCTGGACAGCGGGGACCACTGAAGCTTTCTTT. This encodes CASSAWTAGTTEAFF.

This chain uses TRBV5-5 with TRBJ1-5; D is undetermined. From germline, CDR1 is SGHKS and CDR2 YYEKEE (reference sequence). The CDR3 consists of 14 residues. V lost 0 bases to trimming and J lost 3 bases, with 7 bases between them. The CDR3 bases are TGTGCCAGCAGCTTGGCAGGTTTCAATCAGCCCCAGCATTTT. This translates into CASSLAGFNQPQHF.

The chain uses TRBV11-2 and TRBJ2-5, with 7 bases lining up with TRBD1. The CDR3 runs 14 residues. CDR1 is SGHAT and CDR2 is FQNNGV in the germline V gene. The J segment lost 5 bases and the V segment lost 5 bases, leaving 8 bases of the junction unmatched. DNA for the CDR3: TGTGCCAGCAGCAGACGACAGGGAAAGGAGACCCAGTACTTC. This gives the protein CASSRRQGKETQYF.

In its sample, this clone was seen once. The chain uses TRBV4-1 and TRBJ1-6; TRBD1 is a possible D gene (6 bases). Trimming pared 3 bases from V and 8 bases from J, leaving 14 bases between. This CDR3 is 15 amino acids long. CDR1 MGHRA and CDR2 YSYEKL come from the germline V gene. The CDR3 sequence: CASSHLTGRDSPLHF. The CDR3 DNA reads as TGCGCCAGCAGCCACCTGACAGGACGAGATTCACCCCTCCACTTT.

This chain joins TRBV21-1 and TRBJ1-5; no DNA check was done on the table's D call, TRBD1. TRBV21-1 is reported as a pseudogene. The CDR3 sequence is 14 residues long. CDR3 DNA sequence: TGTGCCAGCAGCGGGCACAATAGCAATCAGCCCCAGCATTTT. It is translated as CASSGHNSNQPQHF.

Worth noting for this clone: This sample includes further DNA sequences coding for the same CDR3. The chain couples TRBV7-3 to TRBJ2-3; possible D gene TRBD2, 7 bases. The germline V gene has CDR1 SGHTA and CDR2 FQGTGA. The CDR3 sequence is 16 residues long. V lost 1 base to trimming and J lost 0 bases, with 11 bases between them. CDR3 nucleotide sequence: TGTGCCAGCAGCTTAATAGGGGGGGTTAGCACAGATACGCAGTATTTT. Translating gives CASSLIGGVSTDTQYF.

This chain uses TRBV7-9 with TRBJ2-1; no firm D call. Germline V gives CDR1 SEHNR, CDR2 FQNEAQ (reference sequence). The CDR3 has 14 amino acids. The V end lost 3 bases, the J end lost 6 bases, and 12 bases lay between the germline ends. Here the CDR3 reads CASSFGLRGNEQFF. The CDR3 DNA sequence: TGTGCCAGCAGCTTCGGGTTACGCGGCAATGAGCAGTTCTTC.

The chain is built from TRBV5-4 and TRBJ1-2; 12 nucleotides line up with TRBD1. Trimming at V came to 4 bases and at J to 4 bases, leaving 11 bases not matched to a gene. This CDR3 is built from 17 residues. CDR1 and CDR2 from the germline V gene are SGHNT and YYREEE (reference sequence). CDR3 loop: CASSPSGTGGLIYGYTF. For the CDR3, the DNA is TGTGCCAGCAGCCCATCCGGGACAGGGGGCCTGATCTATGGCTACACCTTC.

The chain uses TRBV7-2 and TRBJ1-5; no clear D gene. The germline gives CDR1 SGHTA, CDR2 FQGNSA. V gave up 2 bases and J gave up 15 bases, with 14 bases separating them. The CDR3 loop spans 12 amino acids. CDR3 residues: CASSLRERVWHF. CDR3 sequence (DNA): TGTGCCAGCAGCTTAAGGGAGCGGGTATGGCATTTT. The full variable domain, in which reference TRBV7-2 and TRBJ1-5 provide the parts outside the CDR3, is GAGVSQSPSNKVTEKGKDVELRCDPISGHTALYWYRQSLGQGLEFLIYFQGNSAPDKSGLPSDRFSAERTGGSVSTLTIQRTQQEDSAVYLCASSLRERVWHFGDGTRLSIL.

J is TRBJ1-2 and V is TRBV27; D may be TRBD1 (6 bases). CDR3 length: 14 residues. V lost 1 base and J lost 6, with 12 bases in between. Germline V CDR1 and CDR2: MNHEY, SMNVEV (reference sequence). CDR3 coding DNA: TGTGCCAGCAGTTTATTATCAGGGGTAGATGGCTACACCTTC. Its translation is CASSLLSGVDGYTF.

V usage is TRBV7-9 and J usage is TRBJ2-1; 7 nucleotides line up with TRBD2. Germline CDR1 reads SEHNR; CDR2 reads FQNEAQ (reference sequence). The CDR3 runs 18 residues. Trimming removed 3 bases from V and 0 bases from J; junction bases left unmatched: 11. CDR3 in amino acids: CASSFPLRGGNSYNEQFF. In DNA form, the CDR3 reads TGTGCCAGCAGCTTTCCCCTCCGCGGGGGAAACTCCTACAATGAGCAGTTCTTC.

The chain recombines TRBV9 with TRBJ2-2, with D possibly matching TRBD1 (5 bases). Germline V gene data show CDR1 as SGDLS and CDR2 as YYNGEE. The CDR3 loop spans 12 amino acids. With 1 base removed from V and 11 bases from J, the gap between germline ends came to 9 bases. CDR3 loop: CASSVQGNELFF. In DNA, the CDR3 is TGTGCCAGCAGCGTACAGGGTAATGAGCTGTTTTTT.

This rearrangement joins TRBV5-1 to TRBJ2-7; D gene unclear. The length of the CDR3 is 13 residues. Germline V gene sequence: CDR1 SGHRS, CDR2 YFSETQ. V lost 0 bases and J 1 base, leaving 5 bases between the germline ends. This CDR3 reads CASSLAGSYEQYF. The CDR3 nucleotides are TGCGCCAGCAGCTTGGCCGGGTCCTACGAGCAGTACTTC. The whole variable domain, remainder taken from reference TRBV5-1 and TRBJ2-7, is KAGVTQTPRYLIKTRGQQVTLSCSPISGHRSVSWYQQTPGQGLQFLFEYFSETQRNKGNFPGRFSGRQFSNSRSEMNVSTLELGDSALYLCASSLAGSYEQYFGPGTRLTVT.

The J gene is TRBJ1-5, the V gene TRBV28; D is ambiguous. CDR1 MDHEN and CDR2 SYDVKM come from the germline V gene. The CDR3 runs to 16 residues. Between the trimmed V and J ends, which lost 5 bases and 3 bases, there was a span of 17 bases. The CDR3: CASSLGSLKDNQPQHF. The CDR3 DNA is TGTGCCAGCAGTCTCGGGTCTTTAAAGGACAATCAGCCCCAGCATTTT.

This chain joins TRBV5-1 and TRBJ2-7; the match to TRBD2 covers 10 bases. The CDR3 has 15 amino acids. V lost 3 bases and J lost 9; bases outside the gene matches: 12. Per the germline V gene, CDR1 is SGHRS and CDR2 is YFSETQ. CDR3 region: CASSSQAGGESGQYF. CDR3 DNA sequence: TGCGCCAGCAGCTCCCAAGCGGGGGGGGAGAGTGGGCAGTACTTC.

This chain uses TRBV6-5 with TRBJ2-5; the D gene is possibly TRBD2 (6 bases). V lost 6 bases, J lost 4 bases, and 12 bases lay in between. CDR3 length equals 13 residues. Per germline, CDR1 MNHEY and CDR2 SVGAGI. CDR3 in amino acids: CASRMGGSETQYF. The CDR3 region has the DNA TGTGCCAGCAGAATGGGAGGCTCAGAGACCCAGTACTTC.

The V gene is TRBV6-5, the J gene TRBJ1-2, with 9 bases fitting TRBD1. V lost 4 bases and J lost 4; bases outside the gene matches: 7. Germline V CDR1 and CDR2: MNHEY, SVGAGI. This CDR3 comprises 15 residues. The CDR3 here is CASSSDRGEVYGYTF. CDR3 coding DNA: TGTGCCAGCAGTTCGGACAGGGGTGAAGTCTATGGCTACACCTTC.

The rearrangement links TRBV27 to TRBJ2-2; 12 bases match TRBD2. CDR1 and CDR2 from the germline V gene are MNHEY and SMNVEV (reference sequence). V shed 2 bases, J shed 2 bases, and the junction held 6 bases outside the gene matches. CDR3 size: 18 residues. The CDR3 sequence: CASSLRTSGVINTGELFF. CDR3 sequence (DNA): TGTGCCAGCAGTTTAAGGACTAGCGGGGTCATTAACACCGGGGAGCTGTTTTTT.

This clone was observed once. The chain couples TRBV7-9 to TRBJ1-1; 7 nucleotides agree with TRBD1. There are 13 residues in the CDR3. The ends lost 6 bases at V and 5 bases at J; junction bases unmatched: 6. In germline, CDR1 is SEHNR, CDR2 FQNEAQ (reference sequence). The CDR3 sequence: CASRPTGSTEAFF. DNA for the CDR3: TGTGCCAGCAGACCGACAGGGTCTACTGAAGCTTTCTTT.

This clone has only one observation. The chain employs TRBV10-3 and TRBJ2-3; a weak D match, TRBD2 (6 bases). V was clipped by 0 bases and J by 6 bases, with 16 bases between them. CDR1 is ENHRY and CDR2 is SYGVKD in the germline V gene. This CDR3 comprises 16 residues. In DNA, the CDR3 is TGTGCCATCAGTGAGTCCGGGCTCCTTGCGGGGGATACGCAGTATTTT. It translates to CAISESGLLAGDTQYF.

This clone was recorded once. The chain employs TRBV12-3 or TRBV12-4 and TRBJ1-2, with 8 bases identical to TRBD1. The CDR3 has 13 residues. V gave up 6 bases and J gave up 4 bases; unmatched junction bases: 4. CDR3 protein: CASRDRGGYGYTF. The CDR3 DNA follows: TGTGCCAGCAGAGACAGGGGTGGCTATGGCTACACCTTC.